Following are 32 T cell receptor beta chains from one sample sequenced in a study of cytomegalovirus exposure and HLA in healthy donors. Vbeta (60) and Jbeta (13) primers were used in the PCR. Repertoires were generated with immunoSEQ multiplex PCR, while TCRdb's copy carries only in-frame clones and drops some. The sample yields about 200,000 clones, around 90% seen once. The sequenced sample consisted of PBMCs. All receptors come from a boy aged 2 to 9 in good health and CMV-seronegative.

This chain joins TRBV7-3 and TRBJ2-3, with D hard to call. The CDR3 has 15 amino acids. Germline V gene sequence: CDR1 SGHTA, CDR2 FQGTGA. Trimming took off 5 bases at V and 2 bases at J, with 14 bases between the two ends. This CDR3 reads CASSPSGSSTDTQYF. In nucleotides, the CDR3 is TGTGCCAGCAGCCCTAGTGGCTCTTCCACAGATACGCAGTATTTT. Combining the CDR3 with reference TRBV7-3 and TRBJ2-3 gives the whole variable domain GAGVSQTPSNKVTEKGKYVELRCDPISGHTALYWYRQSLGQGPEFLIYFQGTGAADDSGLPNDRFFAVRPEGSVSTLKIQRTERGDSAVYLCASSPSGSSTDTQYFGPGTRLTVL.

The chain employs TRBV6-6 and TRBJ2-7; 7 bases are shared with TRBD1. V lost 6 bases, J lost 0 bases, and 5 bases stayed unmatched. The CDR3 is 14 amino acids. Germline-derived CDR1 and CDR2 are MNHNY and SVGAGI (reference sequence). The CDR3 here is CASSDRDSSYEQYF. DNA of the CDR3: TGTGCCAGCAGCGACCGGGACAGCTCCTACGAGCAGTACTTC.

Only one count was recorded for this clone. The chain employs TRBV28 and TRBJ2-3; 8 nucleotides align to TRBD1. CDR3 size: 14 residues. Losses at the gene ends were 10 bases for V and 2 bases for J; bases not matched to a gene: 8. Germline lookup yields CDR1 MDHEN and CDR2 SYDVKM. The CDR3 DNA sequence: TGTGCCACCAAGACAGGGGCCTACACAGATACGCAGTATTTT. This translates into CATKTGAYTDTQYF.

This sequence joins TRBV5-6 and TRBJ1-3, with D perhaps matching TRBD1 (5 bases). Trimming left V 1 base short and J 9 bases short, with 17 bases between. Germline V gene sequence: CDR1 SGHDT, CDR2 YYEEEE. This CDR3 comprises 15 residues. The CDR3 DNA reads as TGTGCCAGCAGCTTGAACAGGATAGGTTATTCCACCATATATTTT. Residues: CASSLNRIGYSTIYF.

The V gene is TRBV6-5, the J gene TRBJ2-2; TRBD1 might be the D (6 bases). The V end was cut by 0 bases, the J end by 6 bases, with 14 bases between. There are 16 residues in the CDR3. Per the germline V gene, CDR1 is MNHEY and CDR2 is SVGAGI. CDR3 sequence reads: CASSYSRGSKAGELFF. CDR3 sequence (DNA): TGTGCCAGCAGTTACTCGAGGGGGAGTAAGGCCGGGGAGCTGTTTTTT.

The J gene is TRBJ2-7, the V gene TRBV7-3; the D gene is possibly TRBD2 (7 bases). Germline CDR1 and CDR2: SGHTA and FQGTGA. The CDR3 is 14 residues long. V lost 3 bases to trimming and J lost 2 bases, with 11 bases between them. CDR3 in amino acids: CASSLDGGPYEQYF. The DNA of the CDR3 is TGTGCCAGCAGCTTGGACGGGGGGCCCTACGAGCAGTACTTC.

This chain uses TRBV7-2 with TRBJ2-3; D is possibly TRBD1 (6 bases). Trimming removed 3 bases at V and 0 bases at J, with 13 bases between. The CDR3 runs to 16 residues. Per the germline V gene, CDR1 is SGHTA and CDR2 is FQGNSA. The CDR3 reads CASSFTGTQSTDTQYF. CDR3 DNA sequence: TGTGCCAGCAGCTTTACCGGGACACAGAGCACAGATACGCAGTATTTT.

This chain connects TRBV5-5 to TRBJ1-6; a possible D gene is TRBD1 (6 bases). The CDR3 spans 16 residues. Germline lookup yields CDR1 SGHKS and CDR2 YYEKEE (reference sequence). V lost 0 bases and J 9 bases, leaving 16 bases between the germline ends. DNA for the CDR3: TGTGCCAGCAGCTTGGAGGGGGAATCACGAGGTTCACCCCTCCACTTT. Encoded protein: CASSLEGESRGSPLHF. Together with reference TRBV5-5 and TRBJ1-6, the CDR3 gives the full variable domain: DAGVTQSPTHLIKTRGQQVTLRCSPISGHKSVSWYQQVLGQGPQFIFQYYEKEERGRGNFPDRFSARQFPNYSSELNVNALLLGDSALYLCASSLEGESRGSPLHFGNGTRLTVT.

This chain links TRBV6-5 with TRBJ2-5; 14 bases map to TRBD2. The DNA end is more similar to TRBJ2-7, so the J call may be wrong. The germline V gene has CDR1 MNHEY and CDR2 SVGAGI. This CDR3 region has 15 residues. CDR3 in DNA: TGTGCCAGCAGTAACCGACTAGCGGGAGGGTACGAGCAGTACTTC. It specifies CASSNRLAGGYEQYF.

V gene TRBV28 combines with J gene TRBJ2-2, with 10 bases identical to TRBD2. The CDR3 covers 15 residues. Trimming cost V 6 bases and J 4 bases; bases outside gene matches: 5. Germline V CDR1 and CDR2: MDHEN, SYDVKM. The CDR3 sequence is CASRAGGPGTGELFF. CDR3 bases: TGTGCCAGCAGAGCGGGAGGGCCGGGCACCGGGGAGCTGTTTTTT.

The chain recombines TRBV2 with TRBJ2-1; 9 bases match TRBD2. The germline V gene has CDR1 SNHLY and CDR2 FYNNEI. The V and J ends lost 7 bases and 9 bases, in that order; junction bases with no gene match: 10. The CDR3 sequence is 14 residues long. CDR3 amino acids: CASKLAGPGIEQFF. The DNA of the CDR3 is TGTGCCAGCAAGCTAGCGGGACCTGGTATTGAGCAGTTCTTC.

V usage is TRBV15 and J usage is TRBJ2-7, with 9 bases fitting TRBD2. Trimming at V came to 0 bases and at J to 2 bases, leaving 5 bases not matched to a gene. The CDR3 has 16 amino acids. The germline gives CDR1 LNHNV, CDR2 YYDKDF (reference sequence). The CDR3 here is CATSRDSLAGPYEQYF. Here the CDR3 DNA reads TGTGCCACCAGCAGAGATAGCCTAGCGGGACCCTACGAGCAGTACTTC. Full variable domain (remainder filled in from reference TRBV15 and TRBJ2-7): DAMVIQNPRYQVTQFGKPVTLSCSQTLNHNVMYWYQQKSSQAPKLLFHYYDKDFNNEADTPDNFQSRRPNTSFCFLDIRSPGLGDTAMYLCATSRDSLAGPYEQYFGPGTRLTVT.

The genes are TRBV9 and TRBJ1-2; weak D call: TRBD1 (5 bases). V lost 0 bases and J 3 bases, leaving 12 bases between the germline ends. Germline V gene data show CDR1 as SGDLS and CDR2 as YYNGEE. The CDR3 runs 15 residues. CDR3 loop: CASSVVERGDYGYTF. For the CDR3, the DNA is TGTGCCAGCAGCGTAGTGGAACGGGGGGACTATGGCTACACCTTC. The full variable domain, rest sourced from reference TRBV9 and TRBJ1-2, is DSGVTQTPKHLITATGQRVTLRCSPRSGDLSVYWYQQSLDQGLQFLIQYYNGEERAKGNILERFSAQQFPDLHSELNLSSLELGDSALYFCASSVVERGDYGYTFGSGTRLTVV.

The J gene is TRBJ2-7, the V gene TRBV29-1, with TRBD2 matching over 9 bases. V was pared by 2 bases and J by 0 bases, with 5 bases of the junction left unmatched. Germline V gene data show CDR1 as SQVTM and CDR2 as ANQGSEA. The CDR3 has 15 amino acids. The CDR3: CSVELLAGPSYEQYF. The CDR3 nucleotides read TGCAGCGTTGAACTTCTAGCGGGACCCTCCTACGAGCAGTACTTC.

The chain recombines TRBV9 with TRBJ1-4; D is undetermined. The germline CDR1 and CDR2 sequences are SGDLS and YYNGEE. V was clipped by 0 bases and J by 5 bases, with 11 bases between them. The CDR3 is 15 amino acids. The chain's CDR3 is CASSVGIYPNEKLFF. The DNA for the CDR3 is TGTGCCAGCAGCGTAGGCATCTACCCCAATGAAAAACTGTTTTTT.

V is TRBV27 and J is TRBJ2-7, with D tentatively TRBD1 (5 bases). Germline CDR1 is MNHEY and CDR2 is SMNVEV (reference sequence). V was shortened by 2 bases and J by 2 bases, with 10 bases between the two germline ends. The CDR3 length is 14 residues. CDR3 in DNA: TGTGCCAGCAGTTTAAATACGGACACCTACGAGCAGTACTTC. Amino acid sequence: CASSLNTDTYEQYF.

The chain carries TRBV19 and TRBJ2-7; D might be TRBD2 (7 bases). Trimming took off 6 bases at V and 6 bases at J, with 15 bases between the two ends. The CDR3 has 13 amino acids. The germline gives CDR1 LNHDA, CDR2 SQIVND (reference sequence). CDR3 loop: CASSLGGASEQYF. The CDR3 region has the DNA TGTGCCAGTAGCTTGGGGGGGGCCTCCGAGCAGTACTTC.

The CDR3 is CASSPRRALETQYF. CDR3 bases: TGTGCCAGCAGCCCCCGGAGGGCACTAGAGACCCAGTACTTC. The rearrangement joins TRBV7-9 to TRBJ2-5; tentatively, D is TRBD2 (6 bases). V was shortened by 5 bases and J by 4 bases, with 14 bases between the two germline ends. CDR3 length equals 14 residues. Germline V gives CDR1 SEHNR, CDR2 FQNEAQ (reference sequence).

The CDR3 nucleotides are TGTGCCAGCATCGGGACAGGGAGTTCACCCCTCCACTTT. This encodes CASIGTGSSPLHF. J is TRBJ1-6 and V is TRBV5-5; TRBD1 matches at 9 bases. CDR3 length: 13 amino acids. CDR1 SGHKS and CDR2 YYEKEE come from the germline V gene (reference sequence). The junction had 4 bases not matched to a gene; V was cut back by 6 bases and J by 9 bases. The variable domain in full, completed from reference TRBV5-5 and TRBJ1-6, reads DAGVTQSPTHLIKTRGQQVTLRCSPISGHKSVSWYQQVLGQGPQFIFQYYEKEERGRGNFPDRFSARQFPNYSSELNVNALLLGDSALYLCASIGTGSSPLHFGNGTRLTVT.

In the case of this clone: The junction differs from germline at one of its ends, possibly a read error. V usage is TRBV7-9 and J usage is TRBJ2-3; D gene ambiguous. The CDR3 has 13 residues. Germline loops: CDR1 SEHNR, CDR2 FQNEAQ (reference sequence). In DNA form, the CDR3 reads TGTTCCAGCAGCTCGAGCCCCACAGATACGCAGTATTTT. Translating it yields CSSSSSPTDTQYF.

This chain uses TRBV6-1 with TRBJ1-1; 7 bases fit TRBD1. CDR1 is MNHNS and CDR2 is SASEGT in the germline V gene. The CDR3 is 17 residues long. V shed 4 bases and J 1 base; nucleotides not matched to a gene: 12. CDR3 nucleotide sequence: TGTGCCAGCAGTGGGGCCTGGCAGGGGGAGCCGAACACTGAAGCTTTCTTT. It yields the protein CASSGAWQGEPNTEAFF.

CDR3 amino acids: CASSLWQFDNSPLHF. In DNA form, the CDR3 reads TGTGCCAGCAGTTTATGGCAGTTTGATAATTCACCCCTCCACTTT. V gene TRBV27 combines with J gene TRBJ1-6, with D hard to call. V lost 1 base, J lost 5 bases, and 9 bases lay in between. The CDR3 covers 15 residues. CDR1 and CDR2 (germline): MNHEY, SMNVEV (reference sequence).

This chain uses TRBV2 with TRBJ1-2; D may be TRBD1 (5 bases). The germline V and J ends were trimmed by 8 bases and 2 bases, with 9 bases remaining between them. The CDR3 loop spans 12 amino acids. Germline CDR1 and CDR2: SNHLY and FYNNEI. The CDR3 spells CASGANNYGYTF. In DNA form, the CDR3 reads TGTGCCAGCGGGGCAAACAACTATGGCTACACCTTC.

The count of this clone is one. The chain employs TRBV28 and TRBJ2-1, with 12 bases that match TRBD2. This CDR3 comprises 18 residues. The junction had 11 bases not matched to a gene; V was cut back by 4 bases and J by 4 bases. Germline loops: CDR1 MDHEN, CDR2 SYDVKM. CDR3 nucleotides: TGTGCCAGCAGTTCCTCTAGCGGGGGGGGTTTCCTTTACAATGAGCAGTTCTTC. It codes for CASSSSSGGGFLYNEQFF.

The chain combines TRBV11-2 with TRBJ2-5; unclear D gene. Between the trimmed V and J ends, which lost 5 bases and 1 base, there was a span of 14 bases. This CDR3 contains 15 residues. Germline loops: CDR1 SGHAT, CDR2 FQNNGV. CDR3: CASSAVPHTQETQYF. In nucleotides, the CDR3 is TGTGCCAGCAGCGCCGTCCCCCACACCCAAGAGACCCAGTACTTC.

The gene calls are TRBV5-6 and TRBJ2-1; 7 bases fit TRBD2. Germline V gives CDR1 SGHDT, CDR2 YYEEEE. With V trimmed by 4 bases and J by 5 bases, 21 bases remained unmatched. CDR3 length: 19 amino acids. The CDR3 protein is CASSALATSDEPPDNEQFF. DNA for the CDR3: TGTGCCAGCAGCGCCCTAGCAACTAGCGACGAACCCCCAGACAATGAGCAGTTCTTC.

This rearrangement joins TRBV2 to TRBJ1-6; D possibly corresponds to TRBD1 (5 bases). The length of the CDR3 is 16 residues. CDR1 SNHLY and CDR2 FYNNEI come from the germline V gene. Trimming removed 2 bases from V and 13 bases from J, with 21 bases in between. CDR3: CASSETMGPSPGPLHF. The CDR3 DNA reads as TGTGCCAGCAGTGAAACTATGGGGCCCTCCCCCGGCCCCCTCCACTTT. Combining the CDR3 with reference TRBV2 and TRBJ1-6 gives the whole variable domain EPEVTQTPSHQVTQMGQEVILRCVPISNHLYFYWYRQILGQKVEFLVSFYNNEISEKSEIFDDQFSVERPDGSNFTLKIRSTKLEDSAMYFCASSETMGPSPGPLHFGNGTRLTVT.

As DNA, the CDR3 is TGTGCCAGCAGCTACTACGGGCGGGCCTACGAGCAGTACTTC. Protein: CASSYYGRAYEQYF. The chain couples TRBV7-2 to TRBJ2-7; perhaps TRBD2 as D (5 bases). The germline CDR1 and CDR2 sequences are SGHTA and FQGNSA. There are 14 residues in the CDR3. The V and J ends lost 4 bases and 2 bases respectively, with 12 bases between them.

The chain carries TRBV6-1 and TRBJ2-7; D remains unclear. The CDR3 has 13 residues. Germline-derived CDR1 and CDR2 are MNHNS and SASEGT. V lost 10 bases to trimming and J lost 2 bases, with 15 bases between them. The DNA for the CDR3 is TGTGCCATCCGCCTCGACACAGCCTACGAGCAGTACTTC. Protein sequence: CAIRLDTAYEQYF.

The rearrangement joins TRBV5-1 to TRBJ2-4; possible D gene TRBD1, 5 bases. The V and J ends lost 2 bases and 3 bases respectively, with 9 bases between them. This CDR3 is built from 14 residues. Germline V CDR1 and CDR2: SGHRS, YFSETQ. This chain's CDR3 is CASSLGVGKNIQYF. The CDR3 DNA reads as TGCGCCAGCAGCTTAGGGGTGGGCAAAAACATTCAGTACTTC.

This clone was detected only a few times. The genes are TRBV10-1 and TRBJ2-5, with 9 bases fitting TRBD2. This CDR3 comprises 16 residues. Germline trimming cut 5 bases from V and 5 bases from J; bases unmatched to any gene: 12. In germline, CDR1 is WNHNN, CDR2 SYGVQD (reference sequence). The CDR3 reads CASSPGVAGAGETQYF. The CDR3 DNA reads as TGCGCCAGCAGTCCCGGGGTAGCGGGGGCCGGGGAGACCCAGTACTTC.

CDR3 sequence: CASNLRQDRANTIYF. In DNA, the CDR3 is TGTGCCAGCAACCTTCGGCAGGACAGGGCCAACACCATATATTTT. The rearrangement joins TRBV28 to TRBJ1-3, with TRBD1 matching over 8 bases. Germline CDR1 reads MDHEN; CDR2 reads SYDVKM. V was pared by 7 bases and J by 7 bases, with 12 bases of the junction left unmatched. CDR3 length equals 15 residues.